The clone carrying this TCR beta chain was observed a handful of times. This entry is derived from a study of human T cells and chemical hapten exposure. Germline V gives CDR1 MNHEY, CDR2 SVGEGT. The germline V and J ends were trimmed by 2 bases and 2 bases, with 7 bases remaining between them. CDR3 length: 13 amino acids. The time point denotes: patch test 3, about 24 weeks after DPC sensitization. Treatment described: therapeutic diphenylcyclopropenone sensitization with weekly scalp DPC. Blood was drawn before each patch test was applied. TCRdb fed the RACE reads into MiXCR, producing one record per CDR3 protein. Here the sample spans approximately 50,000 distinct CDR3 sequences, over 9.5% being singletons.

Sequencing was performed on whole blood, taken in connection with sensitization to the hapten diphenylcyclopropenone (DPC). This TCR came from a woman aged 40 to 49 with alopecia areata. Some clones in this sample may be carry-over from other donors' samples. This sequence joins TRBV6-2 or TRBV6-3 and TRBJ2-7; D is unresolved. In DNA form, the CDR3 reads TGTGCCAGCAGTTACGGAAATACCTACGAGCAGTACTTC. It encodes CASSYGNTYEQYF.